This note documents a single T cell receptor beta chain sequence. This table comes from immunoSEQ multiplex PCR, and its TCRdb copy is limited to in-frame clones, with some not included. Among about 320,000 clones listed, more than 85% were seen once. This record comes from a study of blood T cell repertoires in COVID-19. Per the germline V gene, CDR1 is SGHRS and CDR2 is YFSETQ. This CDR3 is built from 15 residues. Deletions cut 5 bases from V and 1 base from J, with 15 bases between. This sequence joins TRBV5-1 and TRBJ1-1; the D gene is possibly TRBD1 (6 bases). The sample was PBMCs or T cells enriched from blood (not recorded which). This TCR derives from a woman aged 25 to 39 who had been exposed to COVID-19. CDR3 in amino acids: CASRLETGANTEAFF. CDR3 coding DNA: TGCGCCAGCAGGCTAGAGACAGGAGCGAACACTGAAGCTTTCTTT.